This paragraph covers one T cell receptor (beta chain) sequence. By sample share, this clonotype is medium-sized (0.01 to 0.1%). Its target antigen remains unknown. Base qualities are not provided; no much larger clone lies one nucleotide away. Based on the germline V gene, the CDR1 and CDR2 sequences are SGHVS and FNYEAQ. From V the trimming removes 2 bases and from J it removes 3 bases, while the gene matches leave 12 bases of the junction unaccounted for. From its cysteine to its phenylalanine, the CDR3 spans 17 amino acids. Only CDR3 DNA is held: 51 bases, read in frame from base 1. Read against the paper, the sample's time point label means: sample taken at primary tumor resection. Samples were obtained from approximately 77 patients with early-stage, untreated non-small cell lung cancer from the lung TRACERx cohort. Whole RNA extracted from tumor and nontumor lung tissue, or from cryopreserved PBMC samples, was used for TCR sequencing without cell sorting. Patients were selected for TCR sequencing only if sufficient RNA was available from at least two tumor regions. Before selection, tumor and adjacent nontumor lung specimens were reviewed by a lung pathologist.

The data are from a study of spatial heterogeneity in lung cancer (dated by TCRdb to between 2018 and 2021). At the level of the whole study: Beta-chain transcripts were consistently detected in greater numbers than alpha-chain transcripts, which likely reflects a higher abundance of beta-chain transcripts. TCR transcript counts in tumor regions correlated strongly with a T cell transcriptional module score from matched bulk RNA-seq. TCR repertoire features were related to nonsynonymous mutation counts determined by whole-exome sequencing of tumor tissue. In the raw uncorrected reads, each unique combination of TCR and UMI appeared on average more than ten times. At surgery, both alpha and beta chains were TCR-sequenced in fewer than 250 tumor regions, roughly 64 matched nontumor lung samples and a few dozen PBMC samples. The study quantitatively compared TCR alpha and beta repertoires across multiple tumor regions, matched nontumor lung and blood in non-small cell lung cancer. Here is what the overall study found, with its caveats: The count of ubiquitous expanded TCRs correlated with the count of ubiquitous nonsynonymous mutations, and the count of regional expanded TCRs correlated with the count of regional nonsynonymous mutations. TCR-seq was estimated to cover only around 6.4% of tumor T cells for alpha chains and 12% to 15% for beta chains. The tumor nonsynonymous mutation count correlated with the number of expanded intratumoral alpha and beta TCRs. Additional single-cell paired TCR alpha and beta sequencing was considered necessary to confirm, at a functional level, the hypothesis that regional TCRs recognize regional mutations.

The method was 5' RACE. These reads were obtained on a NextSeq 500. To allow correction of PCR and sequencing errors, the TCR library protocol tagged every TCR cDNA molecule with a unique molecular identifier. The authors' analysis ran thus. TCR identification, UMI-based error correction and CDR3 extraction were all carried out with Decombinator tools. Expanded TCRs were defined as those above a frequency of 2 per 1,000, corresponding to the top 1% of the tumor frequency distribution. Expanded tumor TCRs statistically deemed absent (corrected P<0.05) from at least one tumor region were classed as regional, and all other expanded tumor TCRs were classed as ubiquitous. Renyi diversity was calculated using the R vegan package after each repertoire was subsampled 100 times to 5,000 TCRs. To build CDR3 similarity networks, amino acid triplet string-kernel similarity was used, and CDR3s were connected when their pairwise similarity was above 0.82. TCRdb reworked the public reads: Q25 trimming with fastp, MiXCR clone assembly, productive beta chains retained. Rows with one shared CDR3 protein collapse into an entry with the most common genes and DNA. These V and J calls rely on TCRdb rather than the paper's analysis. The sample contains approximately 3,000 distinct CDR3 sequences, approximately 13% of them found a single time. The top ten clonotypes cover 20% to 25% of the sample.

The sample consisted of lung tumor tissue, taken at surgery. The V and J segments used are TRBV7-6 and TRBJ2-7, with 8 central nucleotides matching TRBD2. The receptor's source is a male donor with early-stage non-small cell lung cancer. The bases read TGTGCCAGCAGCTTATTTCCCCTACTAGCGGACAACTACGAGCAGTACTTC. It is translated as CASSLFPLLADNYEQYF. Outside the CDR3, residues come from the reference TRBV7-6 and TRBJ2-7 proteins, so the full variable domain is: GAGVSQSPRYKVTKRGQDVALRCDPISGHVSLYWYRQALGQGPEFLTYFNYEAQQDKSGLPNDRFSAERPEGSISTLTIQRTEQRDSAMYRCASSLFPLLADNYEQYFGPGTRLTVT.